This T cell receptor (beta chain) was profiled in a study of blood T cell repertoires in COVID-19 (dated by TCRdb to 2018 to 2021). In the study overall: Collaborator samples came from the United States, Italy and Spain and covered acute and convalescent phases of COVID-19. The samples were drawn from the first 160 participants of the ongoing ImmuneRACE study and from some 1,300 subjects provided by 6 global collaborators. Where available, HLA class I and class II types were taken from metadata supplied by the sample provider and were not determined by assay-based typing. The material from the prospective study consisted of cDNA or gDNA derived from T cells, B-cell-depleted T cells, or PBMCs. Deeply sampled blood TCRbeta repertoires from subjects exposed to, actively infected with, or recovered from COVID-19 were included in the dataset. Sample metadata almost always included a de-identified subject ID, COVID-19 status, age in years and sex. The repertoires were released in a freely available public database meant as a resource for research on the immune response to SARS-CoV-2. General study outcomes and caveats: Clinical and demographic metadata were provided uncurated, with the amount varying by source and participant.

In Seattle, one collaborating source enrolled patients while the infection was active and tracked those patients longitudinally over the course of disease. Collaborating institutions collected whole blood in K2EDTA tubes following their own protocols. For TCRbeta analysis, collaborators shipped samples in one of three forms: frozen whole blood, isolated PBMCs, or DNA extracted from either of those sample types. Cut back by 7 bases and 4 bases, the V and J ends lie 13 bases apart. Based on the germline V gene (reference sequence), the CDR1 and CDR2 sequences are MNHEY and SMNVEV. The CDR3, from cysteine to phenylalanine, totals 13 residues. The sequence is cut down to CDR3 DNA, 39 bases in frame from base 1. The immunoSEQ Assay, a bias-controlled multiplex PCR, was used to amplify TCRbeta CDR3 regions from genomic DNA. As for how the authors treated the data: Within the assay, amplification of reference gene primers was used to estimate how many nucleated cells each sample contained. To quantify the absolute abundance of each unique TCRbeta CDR3 rearrangement, sequence reads were collapsed and filtered. For each sample, productive Simpson clonality was calculated as the square root of Simpson's diversity index across productive rearrangements. What TCRdb holds here is the immuneACCESS table cut down to in-frame rearrangements. Part of the clones is not present; checked against another copy, under half of the missing clones reflect an unresolved V gene, and the others are unexplained. The V and J calls and clone size were taken over from that table, and D and trimming were inferred from the DNA. The sample has about 71,000 clones on record, around 83% of them singletons. The top ten constitute 6.5% to 7.5% of the sample.

A word on this clone: It has no known antigen specificity. No base qualities exist here, and no much larger clone lies one base off it.

Recombination joined TRBV27 with TRBJ1-2, with the D gene uncertain. This sequence was found in a man aged 30 to 45 with COVID-19, enrolled during active disease. Source material: peripheral blood. The nucleotides read TGTGCCAGCAAATCTACGGGTCCCTATGGCTACACCTTC. It is translated as CASKSTGPYGYTF.